The next 5 T cell receptor beta chains were all read from a single sample in a study of blood T cell repertoires in COVID-19. Sequencing used immunoSEQ multiplex PCR; TCRdb keeps in-frame clones, though not all of them. The table records about 270,000 clones, more than 70% of them present only once. The specimen was peripheral blood. The receptors were sampled from an elderly woman with COVID-19, enrolled during active disease.

This clone has just a few counts. V and J are TRBV6-5 and TRBJ2-7; D not certain. Trimming took 8 bases from V and 4 from J, leaving 18 bases between them. CDR3 size: 14 residues. CDR1 is MNHEY, CDR2 SVGAGI, per germline. CDR3 sequence (DNA): TGTGCCAGCCGAGACTCCCCGGGTGGGTACGAGCAGTACGTC. Translated, it gives CASRDSPGGYEQYV.

This clone was recorded only once. V usage is TRBV6-1 and J usage is TRBJ1-2; TRBD1 matches 11 bases. The CDR3 spans 15 residues. CDR1 and CDR2 from the germline V gene are MNHNS and SASEGT. After removal of 1 base from V and 4 bases from J, the junction contained 2 bases not matched to a gene. The CDR3 sequence: CASSEGTGGGYGYTF. The CDR3 DNA is TGTGCCAGCAGTGAAGGGACAGGGGGCGGCTATGGCTACACCTTC.

The chain recombines TRBV10-1 with TRBJ2-2; no clear D. Germline V gives CDR1 WNHNN, CDR2 SYGVQD (reference sequence). The CDR3 covers 15 residues. Trimming pared 6 bases from V and 2 bases from J, leaving 13 bases between. For the CDR3, the DNA is TGCGCCAGCAGAAAAAACAGAAGAAACACCGGGGAGCTGTTTTTT. Residues: CASRKNRRNTGELFF.

This clone came up a few times. The rearrangement links TRBV28 to TRBJ1-5; 7 nucleotides align to TRBD1. Germline trimming cut 10 bases from V and 7 bases from J; bases unmatched to any gene: 13. Germline CDR1 and CDR2: MDHEN and SYDVKM. CDR3 size: 14 residues. CDR3: CATKQGGQGQPQHF. As DNA, the CDR3 is TGTGCCACTAAGCAGGGGGGACAAGGCCAGCCCCAGCATTTT.

This clone was seen once. The chain is built from TRBV4-1 and TRBJ1-6, with TRBD1 matching over 7 bases. Germline-derived CDR1 and CDR2 are MGHRA and YSYEKL. V lost 3 bases to trimming and J lost 7 bases; unmatched junction nucleotides: 3. The CDR3 is 14 residues long. CDR3 in amino acids: CASSQTTGNSPLHF. The CDR3 nucleotides are TGCGCCAGCAGCCAGACGACAGGGAATTCACCCCTCCACTTT.